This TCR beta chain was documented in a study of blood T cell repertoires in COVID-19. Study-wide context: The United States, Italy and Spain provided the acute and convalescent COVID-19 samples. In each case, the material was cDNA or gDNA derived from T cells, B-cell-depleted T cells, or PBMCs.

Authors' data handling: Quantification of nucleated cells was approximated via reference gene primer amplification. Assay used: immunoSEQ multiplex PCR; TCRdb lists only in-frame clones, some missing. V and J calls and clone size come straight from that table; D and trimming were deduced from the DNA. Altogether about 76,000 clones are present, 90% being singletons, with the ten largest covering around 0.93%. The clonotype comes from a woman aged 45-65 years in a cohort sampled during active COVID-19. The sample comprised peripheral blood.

CDR3: CAWKSGRAGETQYF. The CDR3, as DNA: TGTGCCTGGAAAAGCGGGAGGGCCGGGGAGACCCAGTACTTC. The V call is TRBV30, the J call TRBJ2-5, with 10 nucleotides matching TRBD2. With V trimmed by 4 bases and J by 5 bases, 7 bases remained unmatched. The CDR3 covers 14 residues. Germline V gene lookup returns CDR1 GTSNPN and CDR2 SVGIG (reference sequence).